A selection of T cell receptor beta chains follows, all from one sample in a study of shared T cell receptors in the human thymus. The data were produced by immunoSEQ multiplex PCR, yet TCRdb's version contains in-frame clones alone and is incomplete. The sample records some 700,000 clones, 70% to 90% being singletons. These same records also appear under a second study, on human thymus T cells.

Sequenced input: thymocytes. These receptors were taken from a boy in the first two years of life with a congenital heart defect. The CDR3 runs from the conserved cysteine through the conserved F or W. Only part of the rows carry a size: once, few, many, or a class if the clone is expanded.

j_call clone_size v_call cdr3_aa
TRBJ2-7 NA TRBV7-9 CASSLYYYRDRDEQYF
TRBJ2-7 few TRBV4-2 CASSQGQGVVEQYF
TRBJ2-2 NA TRBV7-6 CASSLYRNRNTGELFF
TRBJ2-3 NA TRBV5-1 CASSLVPGQDTDTQYF
TRBJ2-7 NA TRBV11-2 CASSYPRTGLYEQYF
TRBJ2-1 NA TRBV4-3 CASSQVFLIRDYNEQFF
TRBJ2-7 NA TRBV4-1 CASSQATGESYEQYF
TRBJ2-7 NA TRBV15 CATSRDFGEGSYEQYF
TRBJ2-1 NA TRBV13 CASSSVAGGGDEQFF
TRBJ1-5 few TRBV7-8 CASSLGRATEAWYNQPQHF
TRBJ2-1 NA TRBV4-3 CASSQVSTSGIYNEQFF
TRBJ2-2 NA TRBV4-3 CASSRRARTGDTGELFF
TRBJ2-2 once TRBV6-5 CASSLNTGELFF
TRBJ2-5 once TRBV18 CASSPCGGTLPGTQYF
TRBJ2-3 NA TRBV2 CASSDRGRRDTQYF
TRBJ2-1 NA TRBV6-7 CASTLPTSGSGGNEQFF
TRBJ2-3 NA TRBV4-3 CASSQDAPRDRGLTTDTQYF
TRBJ1-1 NA TRBV5-4 CASSPTGTEAFF
TRBJ2-7 NA TRBV7-3 CASSLAGSGGPIHEQYF
TRBJ2-1 NA TRBV27 CASSLYNYEQFF
TRBJ2-1 once TRBV9 CASSPGTSGRPYNEQFF
TRBJ2-7 NA TRBV7-2 CASSLSPSGTYGEQYF
TRBJ2-7 NA TRBV10-3 CAIAGRREYEQYF
TRBJ1-4 NA TRBV7-9 CASGYGLEKLFF
TRBJ2-5 NA TRBV5-1 CASSLIGSGRVRETQYF
TRBJ2-7 NA TRBV7-8 CASSFCSSGSSYEQYF
TRBJ1-4 NA TRBV7-9 CASSLRWGREGSTNEKLFF
TRBJ1-1 NA TRBV29-1 CSDRDRGLFTEAFF
TRBJ2-2 NA TRBV7-6 CASSFYRETTGELFF
TRBJ2-2 NA TRBV4-3 CASSQRQGVFTGELFF
TRBJ1-5 NA TRBV28 CASSLGGQPQHF
TRBJ2-7 NA TRBV7-9 CASSVGGSRPYEQYF
TRBJ2-6 NA TRBV23-1 CASRVTGTGYSGANVLTF
TRBJ2-3 NA TRBV4-3 CASSPTGFVTDTQYF
TRBJ1-6 NA TRBV4-3 CASSQGTQGPNSPLHF
TRBJ2-3 NA TRBV9 CASGGGGLAGADTQYF
TRBJ1-1 NA TRBV20-1 CSANTGFEAFF
TRBJ1-1 NA TRBV29-1 CSVLGTGMNTEAFF
TRBJ2-4 once TRBV4-1 CASSQDQRGAKNIQYF
TRBJ2-4 NA TRBV30 CACQGVPTLAKNIQYF
TRBJ2-3 NA TRBV6-1 CASSDRTDTQYF
TRBJ2-7 NA TRBV5-1 CASSLELGGRYEQYF
TRBJ2-1 NA TRBV7-2 CASSFGRGGNEQFF
TRBJ2-3 NA TRBV27 CASSFEGTGDTQYF
TRBJ2-7 NA TRBV15 CATSPWAGPYEQYF
TRBJ2-3 NA TRBV10-3 CAISGGRAGGPPRTDTQYF
TRBJ1-1 few TRBV28 CASSDRGRNTEAFF
TRBJ2-2 NA TRBV5-1 CASSPPRGKVGELFF
TRBJ2-7 NA TRBV7-2 CASSLDKGHQHEQYF
TRBJ2-1 NA TRBV29-1 CSAPGLPDNEQFF
TRBJ1-2 NA TRBV28 CASSSNPAGAGGYTF
TRBJ1-4 NA TRBV11-3 CASSPSRRGQTTNEKLFF
TRBJ1-2 NA TRBV4-3 CASSRLGFRGYTF
TRBJ2-5 NA TRBV7-6 CASSHPVGRRKTQYF